The rows below give T cell receptor beta chains drawn from one sample of a study of blood T cell repertoires in COVID-19. Some clones are missing from TCRdb's copy, which holds only in-frame ones; the method was immunoSEQ multiplex PCR. In the table there are more than 150,000 clones, around 90% of which are singletons. Material: peripheral blood. These receptors all stem from a man aged 60-69 years with COVID-19, enrolled during active disease. The CDR3 runs from the conserved cysteine through the conserved F or W. The order of the fields is clone size, J gene, V gene, D gene, CDR3 DNA, CDR3 protein. D genes are given only for firm matches. Size is stated for part of the rows, as once, few or many counts, or as a class when the clone is expanded.

once,TRBJ2-6,TRBV27,TRBD1,TGTGCCAGCAGTCGGGACAGGGGCGGCGTCTTTGCAGGGGCCAACGTCCTGACTTTC,CASSRDRGGVFAGANVLTF
NA,TRBJ2-5,TRBV3-1/TRBV3-2,NA,TGTGCCAGCAGCCAAGATCGGCTAGCCCAGTACTTC,CASSQDRLAQYF
few,TRBJ2-7,TRBV7-7,TRBD1,TGTGCTAGCAGCTTATATGTTGGACAGGGCTACGAGCAGTACTTC,CASSLYVGQGYEQYF
NA,TRBJ2-7,TRBV6-5,TRBD1,TGTGCCAGCAGTTACTCTACAGGGGGCTACGAGCAGTACTTC,CASSYSTGGYEQYF
NA,TRBJ2-3,TRBV25-1,TRBD1,TGTGCCAGCAACCACCGGGACAGGGGCACAGATACGCAGTATTTT,CASNHRDRGTDTQYF
NA,TRBJ2-7,TRBV28,NA,TGTGCCAGCAGTATCTTCTCTAGCTCCTACGAGCAGTACTTC,CASSIFSSSYEQYF
NA,TRBJ2-7,TRBV7-3,TRBD2,TGTGCCAGCAGCTTAGGAGGGGGACTAGGACTCTACGAGCAGTACTTC,CASSLGGGLGLYEQYF
NA,TRBJ2-3,TRBV18,TRBD2,TGTGCCAGCTCACTCGGGACTAGCGGGGGGACTAGCACAGATACGCAGTATTTT,CASSLGTSGGTSTDTQYF
NA,TRBJ2-1,TRBV29-1,NA,TGCAGCGTTGAAGATGGCCTAGGCTCCTACAATGAGCAGTTCTTC,CSVEDGLGSYNEQFF
NA,TRBJ2-1,TRBV28,NA,TGTGCCAGCAGCCGTGGGGCAAACTCCTACAATGAGCAGTTCTTC,CASSRGANSYNEQFF
NA,TRBJ1-3,TRBV5-1,TRBD1,TGCGCCAGCAGCTTGGGCAGGGGGACTGGAAACACCATATATTTT,CASSLGRGTGNTIYF
NA,TRBJ2-6,TRBV27,TRBD1,TGTGCCAGCAGTCCGACAGGGACTGGGGCCAACGTCCTGACTTTC,CASSPTGTGANVLTF
NA,TRBJ1-1,TRBV12-5,TRBD1,TGTGCTAGTGGTTTGGAAGGGGGCGGAGCTTTCTTT,CASGLEGGGAFF
once,TRBJ1-2,TRBV12-3/TRBV12-4,NA,TGTGCCAGCAGTTTACAGGGGCACTATGGCTACACCTTC,CASSLQGHYGYTF
NA,TRBJ2-7,TRBV11-2,NA,TGTGCCAGCAGCTTAGGCAGCGGACAGCTCACCCTCTACGAGCAGTACTTC,CASSLGSGQLTLYEQYF
few,TRBJ2-5,TRBV7-9,NA,TGTGCCAGCAGCTTAGTTTACAGGGCCCGGGAGACCCAGTACTTC,CASSLVYRARETQYF
NA,TRBJ2-7,TRBV9,TRBD1,TGTGCCAGCAGCGCGGGACAGCTTAACTACGAGCAGTACTTC,CASSAGQLNYEQYF
NA,TRBJ1-2,TRBV5-4,NA,TGTGCCAGCAGCTCGGGAGAGACAAGTCGAGGCTACACCTTC,CASSSGETSRGYTF
NA,TRBJ1-1,TRBV19,TRBD1,TGTGCCAGTAGTAACTTGGGAAGGACAGGGGATACTGAAGCTTTCTTT,CASSNLGRTGDTEAFF
few,TRBJ2-3,TRBV24-1,TRBD2,TGTGCCACCAGTGGGGGGGGACTAGCGGGAGATGATACGCAGTATTTT,CATSGGGLAGDDTQYF
NA,TRBJ2-7,TRBV6-5,TRBD2,TGTGCCAGCAGTCCCATCCTAACTAGCGCGTACGAGCAGTACTTC,CASSPILTSAYEQYF